These 13 T cell receptor beta chains were all obtained from the same sample, sequenced in a study of blood T cell repertoires in COVID-19. Using immunoSEQ multiplex PCR, the repertoire was profiled, and TCRdb retains in-frame clones only, with some absent. The sample shows 110,000 to 150,000 clones, around 80% of them seen only once. Material: PBMCs or T cells enriched from blood (not recorded which). The receptors were gathered from a woman aged 50 to 60 who had recovered from COVID-19.

V and J are TRBV24-1 and TRBJ1-2; D not certain. The CDR3 has 14 amino acids. V was clipped by 3 bases and J by 7 bases, with 14 bases between them. Germline-derived CDR1 and CDR2 are KGHDR and SFDVKD. CDR3 nucleotide sequence: TGTGCCACCAGTGATCCGCAGGACTTTTCTGGCTACACCTTC. The encoded protein is CATSDPQDFSGYTF.

The chain carries TRBV10-3 and TRBJ1-1, with 8 bases identical to TRBD1. The J segment lost 6 bases and the V segment lost 4 bases, leaving 10 bases of the junction unmatched. The V gene's germline CDR1 is ENHRY and CDR2 SYGVKD. This CDR3 is built from 15 residues. The CDR3 coding sequence is TGTGCCATCAGTGTTCGGACAGGGACGGGGGCTGAAGCTTTCTTT. As protein: CAISVRTGTGAEAFF.

This chain links TRBV15 with TRBJ2-2, with TRBD1 matching 8 bases. Unmatched junction bases numbered 4, after V lost 0 bases and J lost 4 bases. The CDR3 spans 16 residues. From germline, CDR1 is LNHNV and CDR2 YYDKDF (reference sequence). CDR3 in amino acids: CATSRDSGGGTGELFF. CDR3 sequence (DNA): TGTGCCACCAGCAGAGATTCAGGGGGCGGCACCGGGGAGCTGTTTTTT.

This clone was recorded many times. Within the sample, other DNA sequences also encode this same CDR3. The rearrangement joins TRBV19 to TRBJ2-2; 14 bases match TRBD2. Germline CDR1 is LNHDA and CDR2 is SQIVND (reference sequence). The CDR3 covers 17 residues. The J segment lost 1 base and the V segment lost 5 bases, leaving 3 bases of the junction unmatched. In DNA, the CDR3 is TGTGCCAGTAGTCCCGGGACTAGCGGGGGGAACACCGGGGAGCTGTTTTTT. Its protein is CASSPGTSGGNTGELFF.

This clone was seen only once. The J gene is TRBJ1-1, the V gene TRBV7-9; weak D call: TRBD1 (6 bases). Germline CDR1 reads SEHNR; CDR2 reads FQNEAQ (reference sequence). The CDR3 contains 14 residues. The ends were cut back, 2 bases at V and 4 bases at J, with 11 bases in the middle. This CDR3 is CASSLSQGVTEAFF. The DNA of the CDR3 is TGTGCCAGCAGCTTATCACAGGGCGTCACTGAAGCTTTCTTT.

V is TRBV19 and J is TRBJ2-2; possibly TRBD2 for D (5 bases). The germline CDR1 and CDR2 sequences are LNHDA and SQIVND (reference sequence). Trimming left V 3 bases short and J 3 bases short, with 14 bases between. This CDR3 comprises 16 residues. CDR3 sequence (DNA): TGTGCCAGTAGTATTACCCGGGGAGCGGACACCGGGGAGCTGTTTTTT. Amino acid sequence: CASSITRGADTGELFF. The full variable domain, with the rest looked up from reference TRBV19 and TRBJ2-2, is DGGITQSPKYLFRKEGQNVTLSCEQNLNHDAMYWYRQDPGQGLRLIYYSQIVNDFQKGDIAEGYSVSREKKESFPLTVTSAQKNPTAFYLCASSITRGADTGELFFGEGSRLTVL.

The count of this clone is one. V usage is TRBV27 and J usage is TRBJ2-3, with D unresolved. V was trimmed by 2 bases and J by 6 bases, leaving 12 bases between them. Germline lookup yields CDR1 MNHEY and CDR2 SMNVEV (reference sequence). The CDR3 contains 14 residues. The CDR3 DNA reads as TGTGCCAGCAGTTTACCCCCCTCCAGGGATACGCAGTATTTT. This encodes CASSLPPSRDTQYF.

This clone turned up a few times. The gene calls are TRBV29-1 and TRBJ2-7; no clear D gene. Germline lookup yields CDR1 SQVTM and CDR2 ANQGSEA. The CDR3 length is 12 residues. Trimming took 4 bases from V and 6 from J, leaving 13 bases between them. CDR3 amino acids: CSVAPTFGEQYF. The CDR3 nucleotides read TGCAGCGTTGCCCCGACATTTGGCGAGCAGTACTTC.

This clone was picked up a small number of times. The gene calls are TRBV4-1 and TRBJ2-3; TRBD1 is a possible D gene (7 bases). Trimming took off 5 bases at V and 1 base at J, with 10 bases between the two ends. The CDR3 covers 14 residues. Germline CDR1 and CDR2: MGHRA and YSYEKL. This CDR3 is CASSDREGTDTQYF. The CDR3 DNA reads as TGCGCCAGCAGCGACAGGGAGGGCACAGATACGCAGTATTTT.

This sequence joins TRBV27 and TRBJ2-2; D is possibly TRBD2 (5 bases). The length of the CDR3 is 16 residues. CDR1 MNHEY and CDR2 SMNVEV come from the germline V gene (reference sequence). V was cut by 1 base and J by 0 bases, with 9 bases left in between. The CDR3 protein is CASSLWGAANTGELFF. As DNA, the CDR3 is TGTGCCAGCAGTTTATGGGGAGCAGCGAACACCGGGGAGCTGTTTTTT.

This chain connects TRBV6-5 to TRBJ1-4, with D perhaps matching TRBD1 (6 bases). Germline assignment: CDR1 MNHEY and CDR2 SVGAGI. The V end lost 2 bases, the J end lost 6 bases, and 16 bases lay between the germline ends. The CDR3 is 16 amino acids. The chain's CDR3 is CASSYQRTDLDEKLFF. The CDR3 nucleotides are TGTGCCAGCAGTTACCAAAGGACAGACCTTGATGAAAAACTGTTTTTT.

This CDR3 is CASSRGGAGYNSPLHF. As DNA, the CDR3 is TGTGCCAGCAGCCGAGGGGGTGCGGGCTATAATTCACCCCTCCACTTT. The rearrangement links TRBV3-1 (or the pseudogene TRBV3-2) to TRBJ1-6; maybe TRBD1 (6 bases). The CDR3 length is 16 residues. Looked up from germline, CDR1 is LGHDT and CDR2 is YNNKEL (reference sequence). The V and J ends lost 4 bases and 3 bases respectively, with 13 bases between them.

The chain carries TRBV14 and TRBJ1-3; unclear D gene. Between the trimmed V and J ends, which lost 3 bases and 0 bases, there was a span of 3 bases. The CDR3 totals 13 residues. Germline V gene lookup returns CDR1 SGHDN and CDR2 FVKESK. The CDR3, as DNA: TGTGCCAGCAGCCACAGCTCTGGAAACACCATATATTTT. This encodes CASSHSSGNTIYF. Full variable domain (rest looked up from reference TRBV14 and TRBJ1-3): EAGVTQFPSHSVIEKGQTVTLRCDPISGHDNLYWYRRVMGKEIKFLLHFVKESKQDESGMPNNRFLAERTGGTYSTLKVQPAELEDSGVYFCASSHSSGNTIYFGEGSWLTVV.